Following are 22 T cell receptor beta chains from one sample sequenced in a study of blood T cell repertoires in COVID-19. Data came from immunoSEQ multiplex PCR; TCRdb stores just in-frame clones and leaves some out. This table holds hundreds of thousands of clones, more than 75% found once. What was sequenced was peripheral blood. Receptors originate from a man aged 45 to 65 with acute or convalescent COVID-19.

This clone was recorded only once. V and J are TRBV9 and TRBJ2-5; the D is unclear. The CDR3 totals 13 residues. In germline, CDR1 is SGDLS, CDR2 YYNGEE. The V and J ends lost 4 bases and 4 bases respectively, with 11 bases between them. The CDR3 DNA is TGTGCCAGCAGCACATCCATTGTAGAGACCCAGTACTTC. This translates into CASSTSIVETQYF.

This clone was recorded only once. The chain combines TRBV5-1 with TRBJ2-3; 8 nucleotides line up with TRBD2. The CDR3 consists of 16 residues. Per the germline V gene, CDR1 is SGHRS and CDR2 is YFSETQ. V was clipped by 7 bases and J by 5 bases; unmatched bases: 15. Here the CDR3 reads CASGLSGLAAGDTQYF. The CDR3 DNA reads TGCGCCAGCGGACTAAGTGGACTAGCAGCTGGAGATACGCAGTATTTT.

This clone was counted a few times. The V call is TRBV3-1 (or the pseudogene TRBV3-2), the J call TRBJ1-1; 7 nucleotides align to TRBD1. Looked up from germline, CDR1 is LGHDT and CDR2 is YNNKEL (reference sequence). J gave up 2 bases and V 8 bases, and 5 bases lay outside the gene matches. CDR3 size: 13 residues. CDR3: CASSGQSNTEAFF. CDR3 nucleotides: TGTGCCAGCTCGGGACAGAGTAACACTGAAGCTTTCTTT.

The chain joins TRBV27 to TRBJ1-2; tentative D call: TRBD1 (6 bases). The CDR3 is 17 amino acids. The ends were cut back, 2 bases at V and 6 bases at J, with 22 bases in the middle. Germline loops: CDR1 MNHEY, CDR2 SMNVEV (reference sequence). CDR3 coding DNA: TGTGCCAGCAGTTTAACCCCCCGATTGACAGGCTTGAATGGCTACACCTTC. Encoded protein: CASSLTPRLTGLNGYTF.

The CDR3 sequence: CASSLITAGNTIYF. CDR3 coding DNA: TGTGCCAGCAGCTTAATCACAGCTGGAAACACCATATATTTT. The chain employs TRBV7-9 and TRBJ1-3; D is unclear. Deletions cut 2 bases from V and 2 bases from J, with 7 bases between. Germline V gene sequence: CDR1 SEHNR, CDR2 FQNEAQ (reference sequence). The CDR3 contains 14 residues.

V usage is TRBV5-4 and J usage is TRBJ2-7; 7 bases align to TRBD1. This CDR3 contains 16 residues. Losses at the gene ends were 0 bases for V and 3 bases for J; bases not matched to a gene: 9. Looked up from germline, CDR1 is SGHNT and CDR2 is YYREEE (reference sequence). This CDR3 reads CASSLEGGDPIYEQYF. Written as DNA, the CDR3 is TGTGCCAGCAGCTTGGAAGGGGGCGATCCCATCTACGAGCAGTACTTC.

The CDR3 spells CASSTLPGPLEQYF. In DNA form, the CDR3 reads TGTGCCAGCAGCACACTCCCTGGGCCTCTCGAGCAGTACTTC. The rearrangement links TRBV5-5 to TRBJ2-7; no reliable D call. The ends were cut back, 4 bases at V and 6 bases at J, with 17 bases in the middle. Germline values: CDR1 SGHKS, CDR2 YYEKEE (reference sequence). This CDR3 spans 14 amino acids.

The gene calls are TRBV7-2 and TRBJ2-7; D may be TRBD1 (6 bases). The CDR3 is 15 residues long. Germline assignment: CDR1 SGHTA and CDR2 FQGNSA. V was cut by 1 base and J by 3 bases, with 13 bases left in between. The CDR3 nucleotides read TGTGCCAGCAGCTTAGGACAGGAAAAGAACTACGAGCAGTACTTC. Encoded protein: CASSLGQEKNYEQYF.

The sample holds a few counts of this clone. The chain joins TRBV7-6 to TRBJ1-1; D call uncertain. Trimming removed 2 bases from V and 1 base from J, with 14 bases in between. CDR3 length equals 16 residues. Germline assignment: CDR1 SGHVS and CDR2 FNYEAQ. The chain's CDR3 is CASSLLPVSQNTEAFF. CDR3 nucleotides: TGTGCCAGCAGCTTACTGCCCGTGAGTCAGAACACTGAAGCTTTCTTT.

The genes are TRBV12-3 or TRBV12-4 and TRBJ2-5; D unclear. The CDR3 is 13 residues long. Between the trimmed V and J ends, which lost 5 bases and 5 bases, there was a span of 12 bases. The chain's CDR3 is CASSHLGGETQYF. The CDR3 coding sequence is TGTGCCAGCAGTCATCTAGGTGGGGAGACCCAGTACTTC.

The chain joins TRBV18 to TRBJ2-3, with TRBD2 identical over 14 bases. Germline CDR1 reads KGHSH; CDR2 reads LQKENI. V shed 1 base and J 0 bases; nucleotides not matched to a gene: 3. There are 18 residues in the CDR3. The CDR3 bases are TGTGCCAGCTCACCACGACTAGCGGGGGGGATTAGCACAGATACGCAGTATTTT. This gives the protein CASSPRLAGGISTDTQYF.

V gene TRBV12-5 combines with J gene TRBJ1-3; 8 bases are shared with TRBD1. The trim removed 7 bases at V and 0 bases at J, leaving 5 bases unmatched. The CDR3 spans 15 residues. Germline CDR1 reads LGHNT; CDR2 reads FRNRAP. Written as DNA, the CDR3 is TGTGCTAGTGCCCAGACAGGGGCCTCTGGAAACACCATATATTTT. Translating it yields CASAQTGASGNTIYF.

The chain combines TRBV5-1 with TRBJ1-2, with a weak D call TRBD1 (5 bases). The CDR3 length is 16 residues. Germline V gene lookup returns CDR1 SGHRS and CDR2 YFSETQ. The V and J ends lost 2 bases and 6 bases respectively, with 20 bases between them. DNA for the CDR3: TGCGCCAGCAGCTTTTGGGCCCGCCCGGGGGAAGATGGCTACACCTTC. It is translated as CASSFWARPGEDGYTF.

The chain joins TRBV7-9 to TRBJ1-1, with D unclear. This CDR3 has 14 amino acids. Germline V gives CDR1 SEHNR, CDR2 FQNEAQ (reference sequence). V lost 2 bases to trimming and J lost 7 bases, with 14 bases between them. The CDR3 protein is CASSLRGMVSEAFF. In DNA, the CDR3 is TGTGCCAGCAGCTTACGCGGGATGGTGAGTGAAGCTTTCTTT.

This clone appeared a single time. The chain uses TRBV6-5 and TRBJ2-3; 11 bases fit TRBD2. This CDR3 has 15 residues. The V gene end was trimmed by 7 bases and the J gene end by 1 base; junction bases not matched to a gene: 4. Germline V gene lookup returns CDR1 MNHEY and CDR2 SVGAGI. The CDR3 region has the DNA TGTGCCAGCATTATGACTAGCGGGGGCACAGATACGCAGTATTTT. As protein: CASIMTSGGTDTQYF.

The J gene is TRBJ1-1, the V gene TRBV29-1; 10 nucleotides align to TRBD1. The CDR3 is made up of 13 amino acids. V dropped 7 bases and J dropped 4; count of bases not matched to a gene: 6. Looked up from germline, CDR1 is SQVTM and CDR2 is ANQGSEA. Here the CDR3 reads CSATTGGSTEAFF. In DNA form, the CDR3 reads TGCAGCGCCACGACAGGGGGCTCCACTGAAGCTTTCTTT.

This chain connects TRBV19 to TRBJ2-7; 11 nucleotides line up with TRBD1. Germline CDR1 is LNHDA and CDR2 is SQIVND (reference sequence). The V segment lost 3 bases and the J segment 3 bases; nucleotides outside the gene matches: 4. CDR3 length: 15 residues. CDR3 sequence: CASSMGQGGHYEQYF. DNA for the CDR3: TGTGCCAGTAGTATGGGACAGGGGGGCCACTACGAGCAGTACTTC. Together with reference TRBV19 and TRBJ2-7, the CDR3 gives the full variable domain: DGGITQSPKYLFRKEGQNVTLSCEQNLNHDAMYWYRQDPGQGLRLIYYSQIVNDFQKGDIAEGYSVSREKKESFPLTVTSAQKNPTAFYLCASSMGQGGHYEQYFGPGTRLTVT.

The gene calls are TRBV2 and TRBJ2-6; D may be TRBD1 (6 bases). This CDR3 is 17 amino acids long. V gave up 5 bases and J gave up 0 bases, with 14 bases separating them. The germline gives CDR1 SNHLY, CDR2 FYNNEI. CDR3 sequence reads: CASSQQGSISGANVLTF. The CDR3 region has the DNA TGTGCCAGCAGTCAACAGGGATCCATCTCTGGGGCCAACGTCCTGACTTTC. The whole variable domain, remainder taken from reference TRBV2 and TRBJ2-6, is EPEVTQTPSHQVTQMGQEVILRCVPISNHLYFYWYRQILGQKVEFLVSFYNNEISEKSEIFDDQFSVERPDGSNFTLKIRSTKLEDSAMYFCASSQQGSISGANVLTFGAGSRLTVL.

This sequence joins TRBV18 and TRBJ1-1; 9 positions match TRBD1. Trimming at V came to 6 bases and at J to 1 base, leaving 9 bases not matched to a gene. Germline CDR1 KGHSH, CDR2 LQKENI. The CDR3 is 16 amino acids. The CDR3 DNA reads as TGTGCCAGCTCCCCCGGGACAGGGTTACGGAACACTGAAGCTTTCTTT. This codes for CASSPGTGLRNTEAFF. Full variable domain (missing parts from reference TRBV18 and TRBJ1-1): NAGVMQNPRHLVRRRGQEARLRCSPMKGHSHVYWYRQLPEEGLKFMVYLQKENIIDESGMPKERFSAEFPKEGPSILRIQQVVRGDSAAYFCASSPGTGLRNTEAFFGQGTRLTVV.

The V and J genes are TRBV4-1 and TRBJ1-2; TRBD1 is a possible D gene (5 bases). The length of the CDR3 is 17 residues. The germline gives CDR1 MGHRA, CDR2 YSYEKL. Trimming cost V 0 bases and J 4 bases, with 18 bases left between them. The CDR3 DNA is TGCGCCAGCAGCCAAGACCCGAGCGCGGGGCTCGGCTATGGCTACACCTTC. Amino acids: CASSQDPSAGLGYGYTF.

The V call is TRBV19, the J call TRBJ2-7; TRBD1 is a possible D gene (6 bases). This CDR3 contains 14 residues. V dropped 3 bases and J dropped 8 bases, with 17 bases sitting between them. The germline V gene encodes CDR1 LNHDA and CDR2 SQIVND (reference sequence). As DNA, the CDR3 is TGTGCCAGTAGTATGGGGGCAGGGGATGATCAGCAGTACTTC. Translated, it gives CASSMGAGDDQQYF.

The chain couples TRBV7-2 to TRBJ2-7; D ambiguous. The V and J ends lost 1 base and 2 bases respectively, with 3 bases between them. The CDR3 runs to 12 residues. Germline CDR1 reads SGHTA; CDR2 reads FQGNSA. The CDR3 region has the DNA TGTGCCAGCAGCTTAGGAGCCTACGAGCAGTACTTC. This sequence encodes CASSLGAYEQYF.